This T cell receptor beta chain derives from a study of T cells in tuberculosis. On the study more broadly: IGRA-negative adolescents, IGRA-positive adolescents with latent tuberculosis and adults with active tuberculosis formed this South African cohort.

Measured with immunoSEQ multiplex PCR; TCRdb has only the in-frame clones, and not every one. This repertoire shows approximately 40,000 clones, approximately 93% found once; its top ten account for approximately 4.2%. Germline V CDR1 and CDR2: LNHDA, SQIVND (reference sequence). The length of the CDR3 is 16 residues. Unmatched junction bases numbered 5, after V lost 3 bases and J lost 1 base. Regarding time point: new active TB diagnosis, blood taken before or within 7 days of starting treatment. The input for sequencing was PBMCs, taken at tuberculosis diagnosis. The J gene is TRBJ1-2, the V gene TRBV19; the match to TRBD1 covers 10 bases. This TCR derives from an adult with tuberculosis. The CDR3 sequence: CASSIGGQGVNYGYTF. The CDR3 DNA reads as TGTGCCAGTAGTATCGGCGGACAGGGGGTTAACTATGGCTACACCTTC.